What follows are 21 T cell receptor beta chains derived from one specimen sequenced in a study of cytomegalovirus exposure and HLA in healthy donors (dated by TCRdb to between 2016 and 2019). The library relied on the immunoSEQ multiplex PCR assay. For the multiplex PCR, a mixture combining 60 forward primers for TCR Vbeta segments and 13 reverse primers for TCR Jbeta segments was used. Here the immuneACCESS table is served through TCRdb, limited to in-frame sequences with V and J called. Missing clones are a known gap in these copies; in checked studies unresolved V genes cover under half, and the rest lacks a known reason. The sample table contains over 150,000 clones; only one count was recorded for under 90% of them. Clones ranked in the top ten supply roughly 4.7% of the sample. The sequencing input was PBMCs. Every receptor here comes from a man aged 25-40 years in good health and CMV-seronegative.

The chain has TRBV27 and TRBJ1-5; 9 bases are shared with TRBD1. Germline lookup yields CDR1 MNHEY and CDR2 SMNVEV (reference sequence). V trimming: 2 bases; J trimming: 4 bases; junction bases outside the gene matches: 0. The CDR3 extends over 14 amino acids. The CDR3 DNA reads as TGTGCCAGCAGTTTAGACAGGGGGAATCAGCCCCAGCATTTT. Translation: CASSLDRGNQPQHF.

The chain combines TRBV7-9 with TRBJ1-2; D is ambiguous. Germline V gene sequence: CDR1 SEHNR, CDR2 FQNEAQ (reference sequence). Trimming took 7 bases from V and 4 from J, leaving 10 bases between them. This CDR3 comprises 12 residues. CDR3 DNA sequence: TGTGCCAGCATCCCCGTCTCCTATGGCTACACCTTC. Translating gives CASIPVSYGYTF. Filled out from reference TRBV7-9 and TRBJ1-2, the complete variable domain reads DTGVSQNPRHKITKRGQNVTFRCDPISEHNRLYWYRQTLGQGPEFLTYFQNEAQLEKSRLLSDRFSAERPKGSFSTLEIQRTEQGDSAMYLCASIPVSYGYTFGSGTRLTVV.

V and J are TRBV28 and TRBJ1-2; possibly TRBD1 for D (5 bases). Trimming removed 10 bases from V and 4 bases from J, with 19 bases in between. The CDR3 is 14 amino acids. Germline values: CDR1 MDHEN, CDR2 SYDVKM. This chain's CDR3 is CATPRGRNSYGYTF. The CDR3, as DNA: TGTGCCACCCCGCGGGGCAGGAATTCCTATGGCTACACCTTC.

The chain recombines TRBV9 with TRBJ1-2, with 7 bases matching TRBD1. Germline V gives CDR1 SGDLS, CDR2 YYNGEE. V shed 0 bases, J shed 2 bases, and the junction held 10 bases outside the gene matches. The CDR3 consists of 17 residues. The CDR3 loop reads CASSVATGTATNYGYTF. DNA of the CDR3: TGTGCCAGCAGCGTAGCTACGGGGACAGCCACGAACTATGGCTACACCTTC.

The genes are TRBV29-1 and TRBJ1-2; D not certain. This CDR3 region has 14 residues. Per the germline V gene, CDR1 is SQVTM and CDR2 is ANQGSEA. Trimming cost V 3 bases and J 6 bases, with 17 bases left between them. The CDR3 spells CSVEFQVDIHGYTF. The CDR3 DNA reads as TGCAGCGTTGAGTTCCAGGTTGACATTCATGGCTACACCTTC.

In the case of this clone: At one end the junction does not follow the germline gene, possibly because of a read error. The chain is built from TRBV7-9 and TRBJ2-1; TRBD2 aligns across 7 bases. Germline V lookup: CDR1 SEHNR, CDR2 FQNEAQ (reference sequence). The CDR3 covers 13 residues. CDR3 protein: CSSSLVASGLQFF. Written as DNA, the CDR3 is TGTTCCAGCAGCTTAGTGGCTAGCGGCCTTCAGTTCTTC.

In its sample, this clone was seen once. The rearrangement links TRBV7-8 to TRBJ2-1; tentatively, D is TRBD2 (5 bases). Deletions cut 3 bases from V and 8 bases from J, with 14 bases between. This CDR3 contains 14 residues. Germline V gene lookup returns CDR1 SGHVS and CDR2 FQNEAQ. CDR3 residues: CASSFGQEEDEQFF. CDR3 DNA sequence: TGTGCCAGCAGCTTCGGCCAGGAGGAGGATGAGCAGTTCTTC.

This clone was counted only a few times. The chain couples TRBV28 to TRBJ1-1; 7 bases are shared with TRBD1. The CDR3 sequence is 13 residues long. The trim removed 6 bases at V and 4 bases at J, leaving 5 bases unmatched. Germline V gene sequence: CDR1 MDHEN, CDR2 SYDVKM. This CDR3 is CASRLQGLTEAFF. In DNA form, the CDR3 reads TGTGCCAGCAGACTACAGGGGCTCACTGAAGCTTTCTTT.

The chain has TRBV6-5 and TRBJ2-5, with D uncertain. CDR1 MNHEY and CDR2 SVGAGI come from the germline V gene. V gave up 8 bases and J gave up 4 bases, with 14 bases separating them. The CDR3 spans 13 residues. The CDR3 coding sequence is TGTGCCAGCGTCGATGTTAGTCGAGAGACCCAGTACTTC. This translates into CASVDVSRETQYF.

The V and J genes are TRBV5-1 and TRBJ2-4; TRBD1 matches 10 bases. J was trimmed by 0 bases and V by 3 bases; bases with no gene match: 15. CDR1 and CDR2 (germline): SGHRS, YFSETQ. The CDR3 sequence is 20 residues long. This CDR3 reads CASSSTMTGGPGLAKNIQYF. The CDR3 DNA sequence: TGCGCCAGCAGCTCCACGATGACAGGGGGCCCCGGTCTAGCCAAAAACATTCAGTACTTC.

The gene calls are TRBV6-6 and TRBJ2-1; 11 bases fit TRBD2. Trimming cost V 6 bases and J 6 bases; bases outside gene matches: 7. Germline CDR1 reads MNHNY; CDR2 reads SVGAGI (reference sequence). The CDR3 is 15 amino acids. CDR3 DNA sequence: TGTGCCAGCAGGGATAGCGGGGGGGCCTCCAATGAGCAGTTCTTC. Translating it yields CASRDSGGASNEQFF.

V is TRBV2 and J is TRBJ1-5; D not resolved. CDR1 and CDR2 from the germline V gene are SNHLY and FYNNEI. V lost 6 bases to trimming and J lost 5 bases, with 14 bases between them. The CDR3 has 14 amino acids. CDR3 in amino acids: CASSAGPVDQPQHF. CDR3 DNA: TGTGCCAGCAGCGCGGGCCCTGTGGATCAGCCCCAGCATTTT.

The chain employs TRBV28 and TRBJ1-2; 11 nucleotides match TRBD1. V lost 2 bases to trimming and J lost 8 bases; unmatched junction nucleotides: 7. The CDR3 totals 15 residues. Germline V gives CDR1 MDHEN, CDR2 SYDVKM. CDR3 in DNA: TGTGCCAGCAGTTTAGGCGGACAGGGGGCGCGAGGCTACACCTTC. Its translation: CASSLGGQGARGYTF.

The rearrangement joins TRBV2 to TRBJ1-2; D call uncertain. Trimming took off 7 bases at V and 2 bases at J, with 8 bases between the two ends. Germline values: CDR1 SNHLY, CDR2 FYNNEI. This CDR3 is 12 amino acids long. DNA for the CDR3: TGTGCCAGCACAGAGGGAAACTATGGCTACACCTTC. It specifies CASTEGNYGYTF.

The CDR3 nucleotides read TGTGCCAGCAGCTTACTCGTCAGGGGTGGTGAAGCTTTCTTT. Protein: CASSLLVRGGEAFF. This chain uses TRBV5-6 with TRBJ1-1; D possibly corresponds to TRBD1 (6 bases). CDR1 and CDR2 (germline): SGHDT, YYEEEE. V was shortened by 2 bases and J by 7 bases, with 15 bases between the two germline ends. The CDR3 has 14 residues.

The V call is TRBV27, the J call TRBJ2-5; no clear D. CDR3 length: 12 residues. Germline CDR1 reads MNHEY; CDR2 reads SMNVEV (reference sequence). The V end lost 3 bases, the J end lost 7 bases, and 9 bases lay between the germline ends. CDR3 DNA: TGTGCCAGCAGTTTTCTGGGCTCGACCCAGTACTTC. Residues: CASSFLGSTQYF.

The genes are TRBV28 and TRBJ1-1; tentative D call: TRBD1 (6 bases). The CDR3 sequence is 14 residues long. From germline, CDR1 is MDHEN and CDR2 SYDVKM. The ends were cut back, 2 bases at V and 4 bases at J, with 11 bases in the middle. CDR3 nucleotides: TGTGCCAGCAGTTTAGGATCAGGGGCCACTGAAGCTTTCTTT. Amino acid sequence: CASSLGSGATEAFF.

V and J are TRBV5-1 and TRBJ2-3; 9 bases match TRBD2. V dropped 0 bases and J dropped 0; count of bases not matched to a gene: 2. CDR1 and CDR2 (germline): SGHRS, YFSETQ. The CDR3 consists of 16 residues. CDR3 sequence (DNA): TGCGCCAGCAGCTTGGAAGCGGGGGGAAGCACAGATACGCAGTATTTT. Translated: CASSLEAGGSTDTQYF.

The chain has TRBV28 and TRBJ2-7; no clear D. This CDR3 has 13 residues. Germline V lookup: CDR1 MDHEN, CDR2 SYDVKM. The V and J ends lost 2 bases and 2 bases respectively, with 7 bases between them. The DNA of the CDR3 is TGTGCCAGCAGTTTAGCACAGCCCTACGAGCAGTACTTC. Encoded protein: CASSLAQPYEQYF.

The chain combines TRBV9 with TRBJ1-4; D is perhaps TRBD1 (6 bases). Trimming pared 0 bases from V and 8 bases from J, leaving 11 bases between. The CDR3 totals 14 residues. Germline values: CDR1 SGDLS, CDR2 YYNGEE. The CDR3 DNA reads as TGTGCCAGCAGCGTAGGCAGGGGTGAGGAAAAACTGTTTTTT. Protein sequence: CASSVGRGEEKLFF.

This sequence joins TRBV19 and TRBJ2-5; a weak D match, TRBD2 (5 bases). Trimming removed 0 bases from V and 3 bases from J, with 8 bases in between. Germline V lookup: CDR1 LNHDA, CDR2 SQIVND (reference sequence). This CDR3 comprises 14 residues. CDR3: CASSIDTEEETQYF. The CDR3, as DNA: TGTGCCAGTAGTATAGATACGGAGGAAGAGACCCAGTACTTC.